These 5 T cell receptor beta chains came from one sample sequenced in a study of cytomegalovirus exposure and HLA in healthy donors. Primers included in the PCR were 60 Vbeta and 13 Jbeta primers. Sequenced by immunoSEQ multiplex PCR; TCRdb stores in-frame clones only, minus some. The sample includes 150,000 to 200,000 clones. The source material was PBMCs. These receptors came from a man aged 25-45 years in good health and CMV-seronegative.

The V and J genes are TRBV2 and TRBJ2-1; 9 bases agree with TRBD1. This CDR3 is 16 amino acids long. Germline V gene data show CDR1 as SNHLY and CDR2 as FYNNEI. V was pared by 6 bases and J by 7 bases, with 13 bases of the junction left unmatched. The CDR3 DNA is TGTGCCAGCAGCCGGGACAGGGACCCTAGATGGAATGAGCAGTTCTTC. Protein sequence: CASSRDRDPRWNEQFF.

V usage is TRBV7-2 and J usage is TRBJ2-5; TRBD1 might be the D (6 bases). The J call is doubtful: the DNA matches TRBJ2-7 better. Germline V gene lookup returns CDR1 SGHTA and CDR2 FQGNSA. CDR3 length: 14 residues. DNA for the CDR3: TGTGCCAGCAGCTTAAACAGGGAAATGGGCGAGCAGTACTTC. Its translation: CASSLNREMGEQYF.

The V call is TRBV4-1, the J call TRBJ2-1; TRBD2 is a possible D gene (6 bases). V was shortened by 0 bases and J by 3 bases, with 15 bases between the two germline ends. The germline V gene encodes CDR1 MGHRA and CDR2 YSYEKL. This CDR3 has 17 residues. DNA for the CDR3: TGCGCCAGCAGCCAAGAGCTCCCGGGGACTTACTACAATGAGCAGTTCTTC. This sequence encodes CASSQELPGTYYNEQFF.

The chain employs TRBV9 and TRBJ2-7, with 11 positions matching TRBD1. This CDR3 comprises 14 residues. V dropped 2 bases and J dropped 6; count of bases not matched to a gene: 4. Germline assignment: CDR1 SGDLS and CDR2 YYNGEE. The CDR3 region has the DNA TGTGCCAGCAGCGTTTCCGGGACAGGGGGCGAGCAGTACTTC. It codes for CASSVSGTGGEQYF.

V usage is TRBV7-7 and J usage is TRBJ2-2; TRBD2 agrees at 15 bases. The CDR3 runs 18 residues. Germline CDR1 reads SSHAT; CDR2 reads FNYEAQ (reference sequence). The junction had 8 bases not matched to a gene; V was cut back by 5 bases and J by 4 bases. CDR3 sequence: CASSPWTSGRGGTGELFF. CDR3 sequence (DNA): TGTGCCAGCAGCCCATGGACTAGCGGGAGGGGCGGCACCGGGGAGCTGTTTTTT.